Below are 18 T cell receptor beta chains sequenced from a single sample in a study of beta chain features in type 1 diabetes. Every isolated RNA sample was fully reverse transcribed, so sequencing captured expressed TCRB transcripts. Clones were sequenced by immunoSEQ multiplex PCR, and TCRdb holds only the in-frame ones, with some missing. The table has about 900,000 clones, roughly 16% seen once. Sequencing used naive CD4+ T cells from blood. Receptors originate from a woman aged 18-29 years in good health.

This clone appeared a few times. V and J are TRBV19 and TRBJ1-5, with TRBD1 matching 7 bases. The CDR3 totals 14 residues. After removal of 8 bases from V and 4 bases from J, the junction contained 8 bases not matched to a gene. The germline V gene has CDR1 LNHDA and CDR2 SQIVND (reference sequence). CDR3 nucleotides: TGTGCCAGTGCTCGGGACAGCTCTAATCAGCCCCAGCATTTT. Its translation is CASARDSSNQPQHF.

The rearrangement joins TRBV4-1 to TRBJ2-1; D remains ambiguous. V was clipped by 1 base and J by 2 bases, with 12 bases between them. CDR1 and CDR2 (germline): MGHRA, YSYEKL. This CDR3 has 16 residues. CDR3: CASSQVARRAYNEQFF. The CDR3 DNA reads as TGCGCCAGCAGCCAAGTCGCGCGGAGAGCCTACAATGAGCAGTTCTTC.

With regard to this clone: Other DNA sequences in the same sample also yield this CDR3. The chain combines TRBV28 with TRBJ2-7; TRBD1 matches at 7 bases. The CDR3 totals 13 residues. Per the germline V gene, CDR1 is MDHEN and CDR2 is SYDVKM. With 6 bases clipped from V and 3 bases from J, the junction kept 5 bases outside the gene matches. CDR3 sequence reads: CASRPGQSYEQYF. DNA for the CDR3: TGTGCCAGCAGGCCGGGACAGAGCTACGAGCAGTACTTC.

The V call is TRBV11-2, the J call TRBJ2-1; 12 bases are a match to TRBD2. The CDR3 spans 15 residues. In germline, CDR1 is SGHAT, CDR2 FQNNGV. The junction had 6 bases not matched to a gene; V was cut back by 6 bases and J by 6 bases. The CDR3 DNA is TGTGCCAGCAGTTCTAGCGGGAGGGCTTTCAATGAGCAGTTCTTC. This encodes CASSSSGRAFNEQFF.

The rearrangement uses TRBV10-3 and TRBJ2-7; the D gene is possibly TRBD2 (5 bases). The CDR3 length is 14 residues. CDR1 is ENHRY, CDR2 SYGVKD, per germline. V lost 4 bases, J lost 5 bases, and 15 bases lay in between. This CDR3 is CAISGASLVNEQYF. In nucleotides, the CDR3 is TGTGCCATCAGTGGAGCTAGCTTGGTGAACGAGCAGTACTTC.

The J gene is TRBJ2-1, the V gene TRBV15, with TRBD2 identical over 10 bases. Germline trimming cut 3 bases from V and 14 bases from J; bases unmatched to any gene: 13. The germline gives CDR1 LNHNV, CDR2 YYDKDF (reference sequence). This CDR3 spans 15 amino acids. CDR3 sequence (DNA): TGTGCCACCAGCAGCCTCAGGGCTAGCGGGAGAGGAAAGTTCTTC. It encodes CATSSLRASGRGKFF.

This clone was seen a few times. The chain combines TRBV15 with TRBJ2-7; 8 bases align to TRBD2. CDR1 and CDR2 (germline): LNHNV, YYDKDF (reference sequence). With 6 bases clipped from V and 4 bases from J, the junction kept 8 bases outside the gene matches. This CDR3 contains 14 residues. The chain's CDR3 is CATRAGLGSYEQYF. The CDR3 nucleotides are TGTGCCACCAGGGCGGGACTAGGGAGTTACGAGCAGTACTTC.

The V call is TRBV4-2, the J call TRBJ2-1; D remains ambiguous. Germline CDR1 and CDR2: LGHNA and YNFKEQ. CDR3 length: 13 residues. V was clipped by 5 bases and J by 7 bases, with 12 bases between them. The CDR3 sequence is CASSLGLLNEQFF. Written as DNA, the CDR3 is TGTGCCAGCAGCTTAGGCCTATTAAATGAGCAGTTCTTC.

The CDR3 DNA is TGTGCCAGCAGCGTAAACAGGGGAAACACTGAAGCTTTCTTT. Translation: CASSVNRGNTEAFF. The genes are TRBV7-9 and TRBJ1-1; 7 positions agree with TRBD1. This CDR3 spans 14 amino acids. Losses at the gene ends were 5 bases for V and 2 bases for J; bases not matched to a gene: 5. Germline V gene lookup returns CDR1 SEHNR and CDR2 FQNEAQ (reference sequence).

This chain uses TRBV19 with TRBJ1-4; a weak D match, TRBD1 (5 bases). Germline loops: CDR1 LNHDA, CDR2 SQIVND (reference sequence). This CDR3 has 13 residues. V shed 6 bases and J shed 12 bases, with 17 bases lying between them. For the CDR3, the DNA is TGTGCCAGTAGGTGGGCGACAGTTGGAGAACTGTTTTTT. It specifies CASRWATVGELFF.

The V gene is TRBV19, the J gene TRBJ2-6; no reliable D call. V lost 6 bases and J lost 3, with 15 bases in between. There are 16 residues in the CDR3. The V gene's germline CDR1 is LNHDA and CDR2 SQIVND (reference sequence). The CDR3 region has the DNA TGTGCCAGTAGCCTCCTCTTGGAATTTGGGGCCAACGTCCTGACTTTC. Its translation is CASSLLLEFGANVLTF.

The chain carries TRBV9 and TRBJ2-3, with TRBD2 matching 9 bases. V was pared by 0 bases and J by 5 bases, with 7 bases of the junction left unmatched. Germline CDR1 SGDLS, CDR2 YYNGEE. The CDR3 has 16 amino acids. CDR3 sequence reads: CASSVDPSGVGDTQYF. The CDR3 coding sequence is TGTGCCAGCAGCGTAGATCCTAGCGGGGTGGGAGATACGCAGTATTTT.

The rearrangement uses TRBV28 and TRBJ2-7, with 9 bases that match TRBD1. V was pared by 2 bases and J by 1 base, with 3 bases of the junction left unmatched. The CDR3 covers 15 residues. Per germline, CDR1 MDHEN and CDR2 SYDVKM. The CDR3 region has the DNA TGTGCCAGCAGTTTAGGCGGGACAGGGTCCTACGAGCAGTACTTC. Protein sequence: CASSLGGTGSYEQYF.

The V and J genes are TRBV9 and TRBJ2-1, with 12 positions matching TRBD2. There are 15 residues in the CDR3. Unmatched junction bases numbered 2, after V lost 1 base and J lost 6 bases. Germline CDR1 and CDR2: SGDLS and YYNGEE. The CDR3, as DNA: TGTGCCAGCAGCGTAACACTAGCGGGAGGCAATGAGCAGTTCTTC. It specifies CASSVTLAGGNEQFF.

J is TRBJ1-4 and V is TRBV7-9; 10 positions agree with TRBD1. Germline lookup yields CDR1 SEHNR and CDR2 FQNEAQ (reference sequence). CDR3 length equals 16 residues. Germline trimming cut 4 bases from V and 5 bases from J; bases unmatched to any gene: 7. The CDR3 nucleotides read TGTGCCAGCAGCTCTGGTTTGGGACAGGGGAATGAAAAACTGTTTTTT. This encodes CASSSGLGQGNEKLFF.

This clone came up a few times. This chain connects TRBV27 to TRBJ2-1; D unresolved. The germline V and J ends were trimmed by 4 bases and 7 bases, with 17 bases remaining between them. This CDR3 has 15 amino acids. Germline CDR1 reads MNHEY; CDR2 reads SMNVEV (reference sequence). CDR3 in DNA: TGTGCCAGCAGTTGGTCTCCCTCTCGGAGTAATGAGCAGTTCTTC. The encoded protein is CASSWSPSRSNEQFF.

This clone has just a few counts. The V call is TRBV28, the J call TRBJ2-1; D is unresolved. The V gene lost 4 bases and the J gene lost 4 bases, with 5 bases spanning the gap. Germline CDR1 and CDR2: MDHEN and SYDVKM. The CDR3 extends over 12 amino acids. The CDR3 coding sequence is TGTGCCAGCAGTTATCCGTACAATGAGCAGTTCTTC. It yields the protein CASSYPYNEQFF. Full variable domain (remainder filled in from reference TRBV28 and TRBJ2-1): DVKVTQSSRYLVKRTGEKVFLECVQDMDHENMFWYRQDPGLGLRLIYFSYDVKMKEKGDIPEGYSVSREKKERFSLILESASTNQTSMYLCASSYPYNEQFFGPGTRLTVL.

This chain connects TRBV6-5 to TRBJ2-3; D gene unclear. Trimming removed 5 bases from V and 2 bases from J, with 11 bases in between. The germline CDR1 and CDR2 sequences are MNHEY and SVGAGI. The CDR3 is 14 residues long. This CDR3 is CASSPSRTTDTQYF. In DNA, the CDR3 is TGTGCCAGCAGTCCCTCGAGGACCACAGATACGCAGTATTTT.